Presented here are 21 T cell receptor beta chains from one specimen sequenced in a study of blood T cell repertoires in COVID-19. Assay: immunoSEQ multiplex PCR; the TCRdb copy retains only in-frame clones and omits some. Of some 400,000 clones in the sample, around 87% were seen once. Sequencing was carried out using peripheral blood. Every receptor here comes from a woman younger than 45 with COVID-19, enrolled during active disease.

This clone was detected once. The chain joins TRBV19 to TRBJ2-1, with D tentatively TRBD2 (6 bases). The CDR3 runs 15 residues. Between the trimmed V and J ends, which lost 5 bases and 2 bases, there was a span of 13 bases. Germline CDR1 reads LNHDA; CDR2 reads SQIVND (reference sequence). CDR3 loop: CASSLAVRTYNEQFF. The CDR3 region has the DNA TGTGCCAGTAGTTTAGCGGTCAGGACCTACAATGAGCAGTTCTTC.

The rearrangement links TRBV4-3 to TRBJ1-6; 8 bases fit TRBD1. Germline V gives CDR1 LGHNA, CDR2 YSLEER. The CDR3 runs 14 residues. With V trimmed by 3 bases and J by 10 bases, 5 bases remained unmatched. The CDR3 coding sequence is TGCGCCAGCAGCCAGACAGGGGCAGGGTCACCCCTCCACTTT. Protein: CASSQTGAGSPLHF.

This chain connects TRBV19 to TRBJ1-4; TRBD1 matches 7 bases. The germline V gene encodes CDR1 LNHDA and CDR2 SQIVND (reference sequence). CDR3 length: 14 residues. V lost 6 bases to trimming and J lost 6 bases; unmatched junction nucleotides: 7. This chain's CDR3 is CASSQQGWDEKLFF. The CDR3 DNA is TGTGCCAGTAGCCAACAGGGGTGGGATGAAAAACTGTTTTTT.

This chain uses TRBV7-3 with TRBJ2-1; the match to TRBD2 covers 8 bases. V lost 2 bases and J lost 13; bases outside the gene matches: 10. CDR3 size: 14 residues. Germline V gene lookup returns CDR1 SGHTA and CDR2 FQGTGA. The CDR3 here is CASSLDSAGTSQFF. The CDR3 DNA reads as TGTGCCAGCAGCTTAGATTCAGCCGGGACTAGTCAGTTCTTC. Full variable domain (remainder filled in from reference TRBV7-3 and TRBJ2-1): GAGVSQTPSNKVTEKGKYVELRCDPISGHTALYWYRQSLGQGPEFLIYFQGTGAADDSGLPNDRFFAVRPEGSVSTLKIQRTERGDSAVYLCASSLDSAGTSQFFGPGTRLTVL.

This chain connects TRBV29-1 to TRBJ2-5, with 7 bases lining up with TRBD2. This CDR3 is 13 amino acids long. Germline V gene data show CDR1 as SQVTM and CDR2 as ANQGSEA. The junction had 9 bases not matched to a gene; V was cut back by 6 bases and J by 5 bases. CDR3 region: CSVPSGDVETQYF. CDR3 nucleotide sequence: TGCAGCGTCCCCAGCGGGGACGTCGAGACCCAGTACTTC.

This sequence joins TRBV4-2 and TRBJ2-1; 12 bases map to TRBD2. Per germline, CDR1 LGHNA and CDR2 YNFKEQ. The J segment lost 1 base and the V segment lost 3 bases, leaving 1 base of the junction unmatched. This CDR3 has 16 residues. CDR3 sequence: CASSHGTSGSYNEQFF. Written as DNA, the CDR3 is TGTGCCAGCAGCCACGGGACTAGCGGGTCCTACAATGAGCAGTTCTTC.

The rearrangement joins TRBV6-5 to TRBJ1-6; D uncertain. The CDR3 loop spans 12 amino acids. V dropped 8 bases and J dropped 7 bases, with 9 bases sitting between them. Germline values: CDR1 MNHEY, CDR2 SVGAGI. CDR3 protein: CASPPRNSPLHF. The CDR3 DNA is TGTGCCAGCCCGCCGAGGAATTCACCCCTCCACTTT.

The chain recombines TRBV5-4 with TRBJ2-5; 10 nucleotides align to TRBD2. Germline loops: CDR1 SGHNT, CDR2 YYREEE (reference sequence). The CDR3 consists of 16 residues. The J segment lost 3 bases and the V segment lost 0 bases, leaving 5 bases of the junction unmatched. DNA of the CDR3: TGTGCCAGCAGCTTGGCGCTAGCGGGAGTGGAAGAGACCCAGTACTTC. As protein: CASSLALAGVEETQYF.

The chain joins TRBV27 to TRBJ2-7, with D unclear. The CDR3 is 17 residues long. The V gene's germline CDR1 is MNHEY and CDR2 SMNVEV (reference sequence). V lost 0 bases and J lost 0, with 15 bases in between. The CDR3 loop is CASSLSTVAPLSYEQYF. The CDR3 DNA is TGTGCCAGCAGTTTATCGACGGTAGCTCCCCTCTCCTACGAGCAGTACTTC.

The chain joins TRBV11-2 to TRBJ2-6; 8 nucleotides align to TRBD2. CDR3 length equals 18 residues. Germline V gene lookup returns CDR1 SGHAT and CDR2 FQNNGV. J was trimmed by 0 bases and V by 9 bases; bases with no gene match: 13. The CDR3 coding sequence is TGTGCCAGTCCCGTCGCGGGGGGCAAGGACTCTGGGGCCAACGTCCTGACTTTC. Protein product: CASPVAGGKDSGANVLTF. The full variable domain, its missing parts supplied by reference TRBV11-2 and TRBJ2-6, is EAGVAQSPRYKIIEKRQSVAFWCNPISGHATLYWYQQILGQGPKLLIQFQNNGVVDDSQLPKDRFSAERLKGVDSTLKIQPAKLEDSAVYLCASPVAGGKDSGANVLTFGAGSRLTVL.

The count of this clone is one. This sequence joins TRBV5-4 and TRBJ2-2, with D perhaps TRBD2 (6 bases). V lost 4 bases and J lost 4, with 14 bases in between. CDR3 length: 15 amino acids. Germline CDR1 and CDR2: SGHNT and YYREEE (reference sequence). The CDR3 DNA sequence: TGTGCCAGCAGCGTGGGAGGAAGAGGCACCGGGGAGCTGTTTTTT. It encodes CASSVGGRGTGELFF. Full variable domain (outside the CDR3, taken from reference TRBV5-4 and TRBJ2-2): ETGVTQSPTHLIKTRGQQVTLRCSSQSGHNTVSWYQQALGQGPQFIFQYYREEENGRGNFPPRFSGLQFPNYSSELNVNALELDDSALYLCASSVGGRGTGELFFGEGSRLTVL.

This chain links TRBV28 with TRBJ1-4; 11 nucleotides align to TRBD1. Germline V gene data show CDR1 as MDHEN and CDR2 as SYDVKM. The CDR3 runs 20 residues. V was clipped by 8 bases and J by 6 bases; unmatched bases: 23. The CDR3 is CASHFRAIALDRGLDEKLFF. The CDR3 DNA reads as TGTGCCAGCCACTTTAGAGCCATAGCCCTGGACAGGGGGCTAGATGAAAAACTGTTTTTT.

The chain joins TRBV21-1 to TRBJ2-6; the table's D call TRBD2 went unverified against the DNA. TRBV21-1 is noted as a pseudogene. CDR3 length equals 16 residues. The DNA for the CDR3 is TGTGCCAGCAGGAGTGGGGGGGACGCTGGGGCCAACGTCCTGACTTTC. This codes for CASRSGGDAGANVLTF.

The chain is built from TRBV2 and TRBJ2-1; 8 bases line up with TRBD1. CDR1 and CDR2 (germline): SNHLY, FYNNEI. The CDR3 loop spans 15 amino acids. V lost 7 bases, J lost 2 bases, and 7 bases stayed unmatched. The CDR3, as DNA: TGTGCCAGCAAGTACCGGACAGGGCCCTACAATGAGCAGTTCTTC. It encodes CASKYRTGPYNEQFF. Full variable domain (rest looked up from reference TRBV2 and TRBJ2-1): EPEVTQTPSHQVTQMGQEVILRCVPISNHLYFYWYRQILGQKVEFLVSFYNNEISEKSEIFDDQFSVERPDGSNFTLKIRSTKLEDSAMYFCASKYRTGPYNEQFFGPGTRLTVL.

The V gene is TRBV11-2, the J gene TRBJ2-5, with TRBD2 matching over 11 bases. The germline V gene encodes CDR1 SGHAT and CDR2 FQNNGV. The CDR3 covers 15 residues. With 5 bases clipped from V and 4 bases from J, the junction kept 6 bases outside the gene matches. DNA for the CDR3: TGTGCCAGCAGCCCAAACACTAGCGGGAGAGAGACCCAGTACTTC. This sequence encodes CASSPNTSGRETQYF.

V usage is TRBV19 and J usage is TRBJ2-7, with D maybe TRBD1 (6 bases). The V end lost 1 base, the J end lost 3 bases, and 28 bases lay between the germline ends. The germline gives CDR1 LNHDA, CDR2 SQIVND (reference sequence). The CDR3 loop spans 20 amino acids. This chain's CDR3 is CASSIGTGKDGVTGYYEQYF. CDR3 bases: TGTGCCAGTAGTATAGGAACAGGGAAGGACGGGGTCACTGGATACTACGAGCAGTACTTC.

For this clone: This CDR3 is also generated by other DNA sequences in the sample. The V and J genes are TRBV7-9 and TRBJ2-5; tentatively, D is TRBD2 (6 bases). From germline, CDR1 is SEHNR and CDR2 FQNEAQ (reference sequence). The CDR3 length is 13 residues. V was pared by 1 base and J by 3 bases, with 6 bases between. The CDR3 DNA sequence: TGTGCCAGCAGCTTAGGGGGGGAAGAGACCCAGTACTTC. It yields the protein CASSLGGEETQYF.

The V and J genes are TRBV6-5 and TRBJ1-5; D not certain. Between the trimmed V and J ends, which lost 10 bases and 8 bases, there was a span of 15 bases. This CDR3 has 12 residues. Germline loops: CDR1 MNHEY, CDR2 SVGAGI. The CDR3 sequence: CATRSHGEPQHF. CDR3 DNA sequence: TGTGCCACCCGAAGTCACGGTGAGCCCCAGCATTTT.

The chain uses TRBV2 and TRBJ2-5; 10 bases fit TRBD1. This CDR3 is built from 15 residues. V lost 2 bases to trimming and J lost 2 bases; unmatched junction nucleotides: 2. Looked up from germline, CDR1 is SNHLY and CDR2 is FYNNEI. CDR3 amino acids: CASSEWGQGQETQYF. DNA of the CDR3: TGTGCCAGCAGTGAATGGGGACAGGGGCAAGAGACCCAGTACTTC.

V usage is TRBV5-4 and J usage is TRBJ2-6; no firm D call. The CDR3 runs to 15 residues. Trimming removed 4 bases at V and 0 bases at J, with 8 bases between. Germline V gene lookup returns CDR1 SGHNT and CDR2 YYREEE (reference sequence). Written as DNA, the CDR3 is TGTGCCAGCAGCCTAGATTTCTCTGGGGCCAACGTCCTGACTTTC. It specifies CASSLDFSGANVLTF.

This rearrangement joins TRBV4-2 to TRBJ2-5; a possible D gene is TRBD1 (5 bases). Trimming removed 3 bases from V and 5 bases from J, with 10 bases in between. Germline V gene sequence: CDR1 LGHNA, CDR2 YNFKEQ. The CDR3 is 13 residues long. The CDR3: CASSQEKGETQYF. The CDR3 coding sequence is TGTGCCAGCAGCCAGGAAAAGGGGGAGACCCAGTACTTC.